Given below is one T cell receptor (beta chain) in context. Its cognate antigen is unknown. These donors were members of the roughly 130-subject validation cohort, a group separate from the approximately 640-subject first cohort. The sample is drawn from a study of cytomegalovirus exposure and HLA in healthy donors. Study outcomes and limitations: The tendency of first-cohort TCR clusters to co-occur in the 100 to 150 validation repertoires emerged from a later analysis. Altogether, 150 to 200 TCR beta chains were recorded as cytomegalovirus-associated.

This CDR3 contains 15 residues. Trimming removed 5 bases from V and 3 bases from J, with 16 bases in between. The germline gives CDR1 SGHNT, CDR2 YYREEE (reference sequence). TCRdb's copy holds only in-frame clones and misses some; the assay was immunoSEQ multiplex PCR. There are 140,000 to 150,000 clones in the sample; less than 95% occur only once, and 1.8% lies in the top ten. The chain employs TRBV5-4 and TRBJ2-3, with D possibly being TRBD2 (6 bases). The specimen was PBMCs. The clonotype comes from a man between 18 and 29 years old in good health and CMV-seropositive. The CDR3 nucleotides read TGTGCCAGCAGGCTAGCGTTCCAGTCTACAGATACGCAGTATTTT. It encodes CASRLAFQSTDTQYF.